These 18 T cell receptor beta chains originate from one sample sequenced in a study of OX40 agonist ivuxolimab in advanced cancers. Receptors were amplified or captured by the immunoSEQ multiplex PCR assay. In TCRdb, the immuneACCESS table is reduced to in-frame sequences with V and J assigned. These tables do not hold every clone; where another copy was compared, an unresolved V gene accounts for under half, and the others remain unexplained. In this sample the table shows more than 50,000 clones, 85% to 90% of which occur a single time. The ten top clones hold under 2.5% of the sample. Here the sequenced sample was CD4+ or CD8+ T cells sorted from blood, taken in a trial of the OX40 agonist ivuxolimab. Receptors originate from an adult with an advanced solid tumor such as melanoma, head and neck, liver or kidney cancer.

This chain links TRBV7-2 with TRBJ2-5; 10 bases fit TRBD2. The CDR3 covers 14 residues. Losses at the gene ends were 7 bases for V and 5 bases for J; bases not matched to a gene: 7. From germline, CDR1 is SGHTA and CDR2 FQGNSA. This CDR3 reads CASTRGSGGETQYF. The CDR3 DNA follows: TGTGCCAGCACCCGGGGTAGCGGGGGGGAGACCCAGTACTTC.

The chain couples TRBV7-6 to TRBJ1-1, with TRBD1 as a possible D gene (6 bases). Germline CDR1 reads SGHVS; CDR2 reads FNYEAQ. Between the trimmed V and J ends, which lost 2 bases and 0 bases, there was a span of 16 bases. The length of the CDR3 is 17 residues. The CDR3 nucleotides read TGTGCCAGCAGCTTACAATCCGGGGGCAGGGTGAACACTGAAGCTTTCTTT. Translating it yields CASSLQSGGRVNTEAFF.

The chain combines TRBV11-3 with TRBJ2-5; 11 bases are a match to TRBD1. The J call is doubtful: the DNA matches TRBJ2-7 better. Germline CDR1 SGHNT, CDR2 YENEEA. The CDR3 is made up of 14 amino acids. CDR3: CASSPGTGGYEQYF. In DNA form, the CDR3 reads TGTGCCAGCAGTCCGGGGACAGGGGGCTACGAGCAGTACTTC.

The chain couples TRBV30 to TRBJ2-7, with D maybe TRBD1 (5 bases). The CDR3 totals 14 residues. In germline, CDR1 is GTSNPN, CDR2 SVGIG (reference sequence). The V gene lost 0 bases and the J gene lost 2 bases, with 11 bases spanning the gap. The CDR3 protein is CAWSVRGPPYEQYF. The CDR3 nucleotides read TGTGCCTGGAGTGTAAGGGGCCCCCCCTACGAGCAGTACTTC.

The gene calls are TRBV9 and TRBJ2-7; the match to TRBD1 covers 10 bases. The CDR3 loop spans 15 amino acids. After removal of 3 bases from V and 5 bases from J, the junction contained 8 bases not matched to a gene. Germline CDR1 reads SGDLS; CDR2 reads YYNGEE. Here the CDR3 DNA reads TGTGCCAGCAGCGCAGGGACAGGGGTAATCAACGAGCAGTACTTC. Its translation: CASSAGTGVINEQYF.

The chain joins TRBV2 to TRBJ2-3; 10 bases match TRBD2. Trimming removed 6 bases from V and 1 base from J; junction bases left unmatched: 1. The CDR3 sequence is 14 residues long. Germline assignment: CDR1 SNHLY and CDR2 FYNNEI. CDR3 DNA sequence: TGTGCCAGCAGCGGGACTAGCGGCACAGATACGCAGTATTTT. It yields the protein CASSGTSGTDTQYF.

The DNA for the CDR3 is TGTGCCAGCAGTTATGACAGGGGACCCTATGGCTACACCTTC. This encodes CASSYDRGPYGYTF. This chain uses TRBV6-5 with TRBJ1-2; 8 bases agree with TRBD1. Germline assignment: CDR1 MNHEY and CDR2 SVGAGI. Trimming took 3 bases from V and 4 from J; bases not matched to a gene: 4. CDR3 length: 14 residues.

This clone was detected only once. The rearrangement links TRBV18 to TRBJ1-6, with 7 bases fitting TRBD1. With V trimmed by 4 bases and J by 7 bases, 7 bases remained unmatched. The CDR3 loop spans 15 amino acids. Germline CDR1 reads KGHSH; CDR2 reads LQKENI. CDR3 amino acids: CASSLVQGENSPLHF. CDR3 DNA sequence: TGTGCCAGCTCACTAGTTCAGGGGGAAAATTCACCCCTCCACTTT.

V gene TRBV12-2 combines with J gene TRBJ2-7; TRBD2, the table's D call, was not compared with the DNA. TRBV12-2 is given as a pseudogene. This CDR3 has 10 residues. The CDR3 loop reads CASRLFPEYF. The CDR3 DNA reads as TGTGCAAGTCGCTTATTCCCCGAGTACTTC.

The chain is built from TRBV9 and TRBJ2-3; either TRBD1 or TRBD2 may supply D (5 bases each). This CDR3 region has 15 residues. V lost 2 bases and J lost 3, with 13 bases in between. Germline V CDR1 and CDR2: SGDLS, YYNGEE. The CDR3 reads CASSVWDANTDTQYF. Here the CDR3 DNA reads TGTGCCAGCAGCGTGTGGGACGCTAATACAGATACGCAGTATTTT.

V is TRBV5-6 and J is TRBJ2-7; D unclear. Germline loops: CDR1 SGHDT, CDR2 YYEEEE. CDR3 length: 14 amino acids. Trimming took off 0 bases at V and 2 bases at J, with 9 bases between the two ends. Here the CDR3 DNA reads TGTGCCAGCAGCTTGGAGCTGAGTACCTACGAGCAGTACTTC. Translated: CASSLELSTYEQYF.

This chain joins TRBV5-6 and TRBJ1-5; no definite D call. CDR1 and CDR2 from the germline V gene are SGHDT and YYEEEE. The ends were cut back, 2 bases at V and 5 bases at J, with 8 bases in the middle. The CDR3 has 13 residues. The CDR3 DNA follows: TGTGCCAGCAGCTTTTGGAAATATCAGCCCCAGCATTTT. Translation: CASSFWKYQPQHF. Variable domain in full (rest from reference TRBV5-6 and TRBJ1-5): DAGVTQSPTHLIKTRGQQVTLRCSPKSGHDTVSWYQQALGQGPQFIFQYYEEEERQRGNFPDRFSGHQFPNYSSELNVNALLLGDSALYLCASSFWKYQPQHFGDGTRLSIL.

The V and J genes are TRBV7-9 and TRBJ2-1; 16 bases match TRBD2. This CDR3 has 15 amino acids. Germline V CDR1 and CDR2: SEHNR, FQNEAQ (reference sequence). V dropped 5 bases and J dropped 9; count of bases not matched to a gene: 4. CDR3 sequence reads: CASSPGTSGRGEQFF. The DNA of the CDR3 is TGTGCCAGCAGCCCCGGGACTAGCGGGAGGGGTGAGCAGTTCTTC.

The chain recombines TRBV27 with TRBJ2-7, with D maybe TRBD2 (6 bases). Germline V gene lookup returns CDR1 MNHEY and CDR2 SMNVEV (reference sequence). V shed 8 bases and J shed 2 bases, with 13 bases lying between them. This CDR3 is 13 amino acids long. CDR3 in amino acids: CASRDFQTYEQYF. Here the CDR3 DNA reads TGTGCCAGCCGGGACTTCCAAACCTACGAGCAGTACTTC.

This clone was recorded once. CDR3 loop: CASSSTSGGDNEQFF. CDR3 bases: TGTGCCAGCAGCTCGACTAGCGGGGGGGACAATGAGCAGTTCTTC. The chain links TRBV11-3 to TRBJ2-1; 14 bases map to TRBD2. The CDR3 spans 15 residues. The J segment lost 5 bases and the V segment lost 4 bases, leaving 1 base of the junction unmatched. CDR1 is SGHNT and CDR2 is YENEEA in the germline V gene.

This clone was found a few times. The chain employs TRBV2 and TRBJ1-1; 7 bases align to TRBD1. The CDR3 runs to 13 residues. The germline V gene encodes CDR1 SNHLY and CDR2 FYNNEI. The junction had 4 bases not matched to a gene; V was cut back by 8 bases and J by 1 base. The CDR3 is CASVGQRNTEAFF. The CDR3 region has the DNA TGTGCCAGCGTGGGACAGAGGAACACTGAAGCTTTCTTT.

V usage is TRBV28 and J usage is TRBJ1-3, with D possibly matching TRBD1 (5 bases). V was trimmed by 3 bases and J by 3 bases, leaving 12 bases between them. The CDR3 totals 15 residues. Germline V gene lookup returns CDR1 MDHEN and CDR2 SYDVKM. This CDR3 is CASSLPQGNGNTIYF. Here the CDR3 DNA reads TGTGCCAGCAGTTTGCCCCAGGGAAATGGAAACACCATATATTTT.

The chain joins TRBV6-1 to TRBJ2-7; 7 nucleotides line up with TRBD1. In germline, CDR1 is MNHNS, CDR2 SASEGT. The CDR3 sequence is 14 residues long. V lost 2 bases and J lost 4; bases outside the gene matches: 5. This CDR3 is CASSERDSPYEQYF. The DNA of the CDR3 is TGTGCCAGCAGTGAACGGGACAGCCCGTACGAGCAGTACTTC.